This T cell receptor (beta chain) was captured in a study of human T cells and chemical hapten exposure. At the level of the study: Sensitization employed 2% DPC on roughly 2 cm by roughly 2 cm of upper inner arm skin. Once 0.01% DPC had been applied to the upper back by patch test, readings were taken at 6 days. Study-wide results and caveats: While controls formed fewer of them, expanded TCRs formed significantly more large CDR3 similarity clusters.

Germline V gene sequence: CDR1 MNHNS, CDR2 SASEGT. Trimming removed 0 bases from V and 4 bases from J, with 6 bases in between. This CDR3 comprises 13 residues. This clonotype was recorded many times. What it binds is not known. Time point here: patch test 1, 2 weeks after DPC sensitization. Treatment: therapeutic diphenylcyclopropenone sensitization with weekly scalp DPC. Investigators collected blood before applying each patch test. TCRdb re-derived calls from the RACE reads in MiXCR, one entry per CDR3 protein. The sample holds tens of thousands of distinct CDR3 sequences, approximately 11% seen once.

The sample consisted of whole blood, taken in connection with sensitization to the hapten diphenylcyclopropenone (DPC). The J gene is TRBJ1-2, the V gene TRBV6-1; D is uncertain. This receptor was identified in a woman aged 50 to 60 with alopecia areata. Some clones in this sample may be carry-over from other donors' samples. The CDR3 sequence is CASSEAGGYGYTF. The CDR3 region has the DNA TGTGCCAGCAGTGAAGCGGGCGGCTATGGCTACACCTTC.